This TCR beta chain was identified during a study of blood T cells in healthy people across ages. All donors came from Russia, were Caucasian and healthy, and spanned ages 6 to 90. Every donor gave 9 to 10 milliliters of peripheral blood. In its sample, this clonotype was seen many times. Antigen: not known. Through a sample-barcoded 5' primer and a J-beta primer mix, a second PCR was run for roughly 7 to 12 cycles. TCRdb used MiXCR to reprocess the 5' RACE reads, holding one entry per CDR3 protein. The repertoire holds approximately 1,700,000 distinct CDR3 sequences, roughly two fifths seen once, with under 25% in the top ten. There are 15 residues in the CDR3. Germline CDR1 and CDR2: SGDLS and YYNGEE. V dropped 3 bases and J dropped 1; count of bases not matched to a gene: 2. General observations from the study: Diversity estimates drawn from one million T cells were deemed underestimates. Aged donors had fewer naive CD4+ cells and lower diversity than long-lived donors.

The V call is TRBV9, the J call TRBJ2-3; TRBD2 aligns across 10 bases. The specimen sequenced was blood. The TCR originated in a human donor in good health. The CDR3 DNA sequence: TGTGCCAGCAGCGGCCTAGCGGGGGGCACAGATACGCAGTATTTT. Translating it yields CASSGLAGGTDTQYF.